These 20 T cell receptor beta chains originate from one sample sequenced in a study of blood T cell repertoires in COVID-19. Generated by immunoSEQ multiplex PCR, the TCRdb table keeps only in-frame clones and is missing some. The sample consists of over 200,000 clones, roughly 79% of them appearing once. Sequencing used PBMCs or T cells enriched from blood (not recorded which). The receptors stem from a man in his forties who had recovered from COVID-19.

CDR3 amino acids: CASSEAPDLGGEQFF. CDR3 bases: TGTGCCAGCAGTGAAGCGCCAGACCTGGGAGGTGAGCAGTTCTTC. The chain has TRBV2 and TRBJ2-1, with D possibly matching TRBD2 (6 bases). V gave up 0 bases and J gave up 9 bases, with 15 bases separating them. Germline CDR1 and CDR2: SNHLY and FYNNEI. The CDR3 runs 15 residues.

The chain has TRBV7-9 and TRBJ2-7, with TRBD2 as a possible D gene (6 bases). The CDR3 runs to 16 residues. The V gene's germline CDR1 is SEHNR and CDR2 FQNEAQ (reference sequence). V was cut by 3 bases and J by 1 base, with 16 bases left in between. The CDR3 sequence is CASSLGFGTGSYEQYF. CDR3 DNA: TGTGCCAGCAGCTTGGGGTTTGGGACTGGGTCCTACGAGCAGTACTTC. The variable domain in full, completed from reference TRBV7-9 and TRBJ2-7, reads DTGVSQNPRHKITKRGQNVTFRCDPISEHNRLYWYRQTLGQGPEFLTYFQNEAQLEKSRLLSDRFSAERPKGSFSTLEIQRTEQGDSAMYLCASSLGFGTGSYEQYFGPGTRLTVT.

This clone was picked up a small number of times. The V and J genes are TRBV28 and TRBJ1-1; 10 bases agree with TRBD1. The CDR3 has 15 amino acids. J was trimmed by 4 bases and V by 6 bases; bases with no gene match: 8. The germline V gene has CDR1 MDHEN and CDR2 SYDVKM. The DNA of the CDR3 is TGTGCCAGCAGGAGACAGGGGGCGCAAGGCACTGAAGCTTTCTTT. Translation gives CASRRQGAQGTEAFF.

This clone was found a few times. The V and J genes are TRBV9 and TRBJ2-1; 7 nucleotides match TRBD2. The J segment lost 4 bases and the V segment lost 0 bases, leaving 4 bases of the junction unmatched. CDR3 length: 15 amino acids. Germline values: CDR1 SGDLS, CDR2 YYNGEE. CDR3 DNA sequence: TGTGCCAGCAGCGTAGCTAGCGGAGAGTACAATGAGCAGTTCTTC. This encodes CASSVASGEYNEQFF.

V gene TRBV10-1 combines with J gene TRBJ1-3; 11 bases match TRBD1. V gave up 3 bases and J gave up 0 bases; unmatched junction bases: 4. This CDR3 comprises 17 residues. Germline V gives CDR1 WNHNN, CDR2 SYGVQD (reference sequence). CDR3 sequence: CASSEEGTGGSGNTIYF. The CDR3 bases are TGCGCCAGCAGTGAAGAAGGGACAGGGGGCTCTGGAAACACCATATATTTT.

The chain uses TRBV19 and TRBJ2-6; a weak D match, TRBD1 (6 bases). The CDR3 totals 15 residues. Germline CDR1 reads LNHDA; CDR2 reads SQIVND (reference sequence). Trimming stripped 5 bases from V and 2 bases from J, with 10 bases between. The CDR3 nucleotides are TGTGCCAGTAGTCTACAGGGACCTGGGGCCAACGTCCTGACTTTC. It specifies CASSLQGPGANVLTF. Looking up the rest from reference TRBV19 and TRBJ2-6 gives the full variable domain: DGGITQSPKYLFRKEGQNVTLSCEQNLNHDAMYWYRQDPGQGLRLIYYSQIVNDFQKGDIAEGYSVSREKKESFPLTVTSAQKNPTAFYLCASSLQGPGANVLTFGAGSRLTVL.

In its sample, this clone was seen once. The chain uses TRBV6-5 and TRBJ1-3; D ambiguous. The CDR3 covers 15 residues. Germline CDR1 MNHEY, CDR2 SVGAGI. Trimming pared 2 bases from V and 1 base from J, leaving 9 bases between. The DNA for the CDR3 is TGTGCCAGCAGTTACCAGACTTCTTCTGGAAACACCATATATTTT. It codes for CASSYQTSSGNTIYF.

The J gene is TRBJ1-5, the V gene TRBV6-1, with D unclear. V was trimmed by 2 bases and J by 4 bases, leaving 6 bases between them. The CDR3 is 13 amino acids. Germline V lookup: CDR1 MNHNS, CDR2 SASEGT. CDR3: CASSEPGNQPQHF. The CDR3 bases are TGTGCCAGCAGTGAACCGGGGAATCAGCCCCAGCATTTT.

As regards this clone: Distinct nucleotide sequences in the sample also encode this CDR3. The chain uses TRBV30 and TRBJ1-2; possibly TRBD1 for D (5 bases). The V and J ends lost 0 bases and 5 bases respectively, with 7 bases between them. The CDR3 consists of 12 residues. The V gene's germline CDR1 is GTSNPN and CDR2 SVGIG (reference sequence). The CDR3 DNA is TGTGCCTGGAGTGTAGGGGCGTATGGCTACACCTTC. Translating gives CAWSVGAYGYTF. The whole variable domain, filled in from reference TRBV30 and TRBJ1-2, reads SQTIHQWPATLVQPVGSPLSLECTVEGTSNPNLYWYRQAAGRGLQLLFYSVGIGQISSEVPQNLSASRPQDRQFILSSKKLLLSDSGFYLCAWSVGAYGYTFGSGTRLTVV.

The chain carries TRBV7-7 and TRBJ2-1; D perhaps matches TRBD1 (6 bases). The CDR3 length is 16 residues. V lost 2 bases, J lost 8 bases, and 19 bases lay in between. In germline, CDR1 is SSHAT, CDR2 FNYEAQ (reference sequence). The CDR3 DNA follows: TGTGCCAGCAGCTTAAGGGGCCCATCGTCAGGGGATGAGCAGTTCTTC. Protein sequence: CASSLRGPSSGDEQFF.

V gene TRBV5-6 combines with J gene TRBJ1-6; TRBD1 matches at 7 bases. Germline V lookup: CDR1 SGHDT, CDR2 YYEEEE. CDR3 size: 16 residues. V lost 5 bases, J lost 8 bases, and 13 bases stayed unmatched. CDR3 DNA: TGTGCCAGCAGAGTTTTAACGGGACAGTTAGATTCACCCCTCCACTTT. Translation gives CASRVLTGQLDSPLHF.

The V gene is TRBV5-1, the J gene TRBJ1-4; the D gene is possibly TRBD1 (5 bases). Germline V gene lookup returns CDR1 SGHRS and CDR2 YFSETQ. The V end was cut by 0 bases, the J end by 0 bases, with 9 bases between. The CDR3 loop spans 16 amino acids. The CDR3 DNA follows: TGCGCCAGCAGCTTGGCCGCGGGGGCAACTAATGAAAAACTGTTTTTT. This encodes CASSLAAGATNEKLFF.

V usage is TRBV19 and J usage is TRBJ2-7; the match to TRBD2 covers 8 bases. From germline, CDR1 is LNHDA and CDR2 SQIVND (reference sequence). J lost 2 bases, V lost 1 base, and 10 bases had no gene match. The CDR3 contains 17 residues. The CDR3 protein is CASSIGASSGPPYEQYF. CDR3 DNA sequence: TGTGCCAGTAGTATAGGGGCTTCTAGCGGGCCTCCCTACGAGCAGTACTTC.

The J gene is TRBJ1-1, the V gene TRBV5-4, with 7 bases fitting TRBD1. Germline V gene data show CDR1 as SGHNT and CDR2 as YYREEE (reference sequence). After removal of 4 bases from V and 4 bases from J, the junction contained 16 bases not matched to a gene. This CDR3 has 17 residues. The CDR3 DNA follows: TGTGCCAGCAGCCCAACCCTAAACTCAGGGGGGAGCACTGAAGCTTTCTTT. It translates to CASSPTLNSGGSTEAFF.

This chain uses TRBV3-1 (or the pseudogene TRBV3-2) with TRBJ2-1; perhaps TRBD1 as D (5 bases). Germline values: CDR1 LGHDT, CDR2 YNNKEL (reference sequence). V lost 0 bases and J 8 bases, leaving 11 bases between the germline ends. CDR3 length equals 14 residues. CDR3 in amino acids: CASSQDPQGHEQFF. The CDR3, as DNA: TGTGCCAGCAGCCAAGACCCCCAGGGCCATGAGCAGTTCTTC.

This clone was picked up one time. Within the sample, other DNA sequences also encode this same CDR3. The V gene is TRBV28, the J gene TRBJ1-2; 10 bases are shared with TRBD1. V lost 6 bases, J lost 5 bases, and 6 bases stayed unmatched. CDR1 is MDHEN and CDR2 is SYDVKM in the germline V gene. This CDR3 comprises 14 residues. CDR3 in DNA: TGTGCCAGCAGCCGGGACAGGGGCATTTATGGCTACACCTTC. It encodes CASSRDRGIYGYTF.

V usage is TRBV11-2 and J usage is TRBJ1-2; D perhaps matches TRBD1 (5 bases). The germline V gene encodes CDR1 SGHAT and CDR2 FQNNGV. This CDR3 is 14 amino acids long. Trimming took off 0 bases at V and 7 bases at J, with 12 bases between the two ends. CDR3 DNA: TGTGCCAGCAGCTTAGACAGGGTCTCGGCTGGCTACACCTTC. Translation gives CASSLDRVSAGYTF.

The CDR3 DNA reads as TGCAGCGTTTTCACCAGGCGTTCGACCGGGGAGCTGTTTTTT. Translation gives CSVFTRRSTGELFF. The chain links TRBV29-1 to TRBJ2-2; D ambiguous. Germline CDR1 and CDR2: SQVTM and ANQGSEA. Trimming removed 5 bases at V and 5 bases at J, with 15 bases between. This CDR3 has 14 amino acids.

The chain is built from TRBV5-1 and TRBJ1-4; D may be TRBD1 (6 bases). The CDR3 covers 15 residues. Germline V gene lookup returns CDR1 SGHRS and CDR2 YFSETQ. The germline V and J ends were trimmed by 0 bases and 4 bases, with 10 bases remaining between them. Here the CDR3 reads CASSLGSGVNEKLFF. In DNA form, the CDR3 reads TGCGCCAGCAGCTTGGGGTCAGGGGTTAATGAAAAACTGTTTTTT. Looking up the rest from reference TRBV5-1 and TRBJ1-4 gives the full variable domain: KAGVTQTPRYLIKTRGQQVTLSCSPISGHRSVSWYQQTPGQGLQFLFEYFSETQRNKGNFPGRFSGRQFSNSRSEMNVSTLELGDSALYLCASSLGSGVNEKLFFGSGTQLSVL.

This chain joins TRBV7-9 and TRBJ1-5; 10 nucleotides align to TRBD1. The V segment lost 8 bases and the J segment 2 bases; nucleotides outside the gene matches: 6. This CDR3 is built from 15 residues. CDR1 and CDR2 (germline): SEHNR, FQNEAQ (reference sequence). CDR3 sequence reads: CASESGTGGNQPQHF. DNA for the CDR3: TGTGCCAGCGAATCCGGGACAGGGGGCAATCAGCCCCAGCATTTT.